Below, one T cell receptor beta chain is given with its context. The data stem from a study of blood T cell repertoires in COVID-19. V lost 6 bases to trimming and J lost 6 bases, with 22 bases between them. Germline V lookup: CDR1 SGHTS, CDR2 YDEGEE. The CDR3 has 15 residues. Generated by immunoSEQ multiplex PCR, the TCRdb table keeps only in-frame clones and is missing some. The table shows tens of thousands of clones, with under 90% occurring only once. The sequenced sample consisted of peripheral blood. The genes are TRBV5-8 and TRBJ2-7; D is possibly TRBD2 (6 bases). The receptor was isolated from a human donor in a cohort sampled during active COVID-19. DNA of the CDR3: TGTGCCAGCACCCTCGGGGGTCCTGGGCCTGGCGAGCAGTACTTC. Translated: CASTLGGPGPGEQYF. Full variable domain (outside the CDR3, taken from reference TRBV5-8 and TRBJ2-7): EAGVTQSPTHLIKTRGQQATLRCSPISGHTSVYWYQQALGLGLQFLLWYDEGEERNRGNFPPRFSGRQFPNYSSELNVNALELEDSALYLCASTLGGPGPGEQYFGPGTRLTVT.